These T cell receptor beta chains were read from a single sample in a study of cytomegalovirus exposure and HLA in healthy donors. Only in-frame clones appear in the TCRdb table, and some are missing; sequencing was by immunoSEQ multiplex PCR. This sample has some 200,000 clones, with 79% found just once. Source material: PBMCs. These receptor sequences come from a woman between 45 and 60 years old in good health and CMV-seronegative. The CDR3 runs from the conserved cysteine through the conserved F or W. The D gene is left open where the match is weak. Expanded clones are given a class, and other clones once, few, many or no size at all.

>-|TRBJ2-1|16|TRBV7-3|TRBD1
CASSYRTGLTYNEQFF
TGTGCCAGCAGTTATCGGACAGGGTTAACCTACAATGAGCAGTTCTTC
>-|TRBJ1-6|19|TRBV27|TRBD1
CASSSSGQPIRSYNSPLHF
TGTGCCAGCAGTTCGTCGGGACAGCCGATCCGCTCCTATAATTCACCCCTCCACTTT
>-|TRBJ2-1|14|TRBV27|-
CASSLGWSYNEQFF
TGTGCCAGCAGTCTGGGCTGGTCTTACAATGAGCAGTTCTTC
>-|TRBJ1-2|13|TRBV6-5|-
CASSYTGLYGYTF
TGTGCCAGCAGTTACACAGGCCTCTATGGCTACACCTTC
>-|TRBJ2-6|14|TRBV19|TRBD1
CASSIYQGVTVLTF
TGTGCCAGTAGTATATACCAGGGGGTCACCGTCCTGACTTTC
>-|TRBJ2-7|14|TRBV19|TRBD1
CASSPGQGLHEQYF
TGTGCCAGTAGCCCGGGACAGGGTCTCCACGAGCAGTACTTC
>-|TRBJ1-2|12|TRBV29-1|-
CSVEQGNYGYTF
TGCAGCGTTGAACAGGGCAACTATGGCTACACCTTC
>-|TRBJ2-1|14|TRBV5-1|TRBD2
CASSMGTSGNEQFF
TGCGCCAGCAGCATGGGGACTAGCGGTAATGAGCAGTTCTTC
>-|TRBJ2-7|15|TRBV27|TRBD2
CASSLREGPIYEQYF
TGTGCCAGCAGTTTGCGGGAGGGCCCCATCTACGAGCAGTACTTC
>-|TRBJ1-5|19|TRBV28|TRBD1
CASSSPTGGAFSGNQPQHF
TGTGCCAGCAGTTCCCCGACAGGGGGCGCCTTTTCGGGCAATCAGCCCCAGCATTTT
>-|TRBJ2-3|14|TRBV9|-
CASSALESTDTQYF
TGTGCCAGCAGCGCCCTGGAGAGCACAGATACGCAGTATTTT
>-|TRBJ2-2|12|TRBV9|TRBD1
CASGRGRGELFF
TGTGCCAGCGGTAGGGGGCGCGGGGAGCTGTTTTTT
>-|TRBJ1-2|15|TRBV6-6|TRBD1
CASSAGGRGNYGYTF
TGTGCCAGCAGCGCCGGCGGCAGGGGGAACTATGGCTACACCTTC
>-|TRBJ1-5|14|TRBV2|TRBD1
CASTRDSSNQPQHF
TGTGCCAGCACCCGGGACAGTAGCAATCAGCCCCAGCATTTT
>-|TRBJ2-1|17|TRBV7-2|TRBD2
CASSRGAGLAGGNEQFF
TGTGCCAGCAGCCGTGGGGCCGGACTAGCGGGGGGCAATGAGCAGTTCTTC
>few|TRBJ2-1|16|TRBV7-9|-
CSSSSTSSPLNNEQFF
TGTTCCAGCAGCTCTACCTCTAGCCCCCTCAACAATGAGCAGTTCTTC
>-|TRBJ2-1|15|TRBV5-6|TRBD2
CASSPGTSGGDEQFF
TGTGCCAGCAGCCCGGGGACTAGCGGGGGCGATGAGCAGTTCTTC
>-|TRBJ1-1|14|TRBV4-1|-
CASSQSGVGTEAFF
TGCGCCAGCAGCCAATCAGGGGTGGGCACTGAAGCTTTCTTT
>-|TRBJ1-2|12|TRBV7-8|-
CASARWGEGYTF
TGTGCCAGCGCAAGATGGGGGGAGGGCTACACCTTC
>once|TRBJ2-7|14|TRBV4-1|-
CASSPSTGRREQYF
TGCGCCAGCAGCCCGTCGACAGGTAGGCGCGAGCAGTACTTC
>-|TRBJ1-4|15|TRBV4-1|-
CASSQAETTPEKLFF
TGCGCCAGCAGCCAAGCCGAGACAACTCCTGAAAAACTGTTTTTT
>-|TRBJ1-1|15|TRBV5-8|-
CASSIRKTGGPEAFF
TGTGCCAGCAGCATCCGTAAGACGGGAGGACCTGAAGCTTTCTTT
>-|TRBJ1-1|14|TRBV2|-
CASTGWGLNTEAFF
TGTGCCAGCACCGGGTGGGGCTTGAACACTGAAGCTTTCTTT
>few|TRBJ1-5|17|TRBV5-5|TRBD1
CASSLVGGGSVNQPQHF
TGTGCCAGCAGCTTGGTTGGAGGGGGCTCGGTAAATCAGCCCCAGCATTTT
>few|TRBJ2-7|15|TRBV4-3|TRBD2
CASSQGLAGAYEQYF
TGCGCCAGCAGCCAAGGCCTAGCGGGAGCCTACGAGCAGTACTTC
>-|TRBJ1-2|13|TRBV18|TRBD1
CASSFGTDYGYTF
TGTGCCAGCTCATTCGGGACAGACTATGGCTACACCTTC
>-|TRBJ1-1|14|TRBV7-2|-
CASSLGSENTEAFF
TGTGCCAGCAGCTTAGGATCAGAGAACACTGAAGCTTTCTTT
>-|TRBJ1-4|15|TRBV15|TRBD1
CATSRDNRGNEKLFF
TGTGCCACCAGCAGAGACAACAGGGGTAATGAAAAACTGTTTTTT
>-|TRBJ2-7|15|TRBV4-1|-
CASSHLGLDSYEQYF
TGCGCCAGCAGCCATCTCGGACTGGACTCCTACGAGCAGTACTTC
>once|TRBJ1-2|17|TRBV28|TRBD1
CASSFPPFRDRGSGYTF
TGTGCCAGCAGTTTCCCTCCATTTCGGGACAGGGGTAGTGGCTACACCTTC
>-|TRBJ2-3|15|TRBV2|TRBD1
CASSGGTGQVDTQYF
TGTGCCAGCAGTGGCGGGACAGGCCAGGTTGATACGCAGTATTTT
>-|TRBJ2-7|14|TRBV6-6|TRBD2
CASTRLAGTHEQYF
TGTGCCAGCACCAGACTAGCGGGAACCCACGAGCAGTACTTC
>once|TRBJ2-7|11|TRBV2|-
CASRLAREQYF
TGTGCCAGCAGGTTAGCGCGGGAGCAGTACTTC
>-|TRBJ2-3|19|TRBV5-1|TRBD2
CASSPVLSGGVTSTDTQYF
TGCGCCAGCAGCCCGGTGTTGAGCGGGGGAGTTACTAGCACAGATACGCAGTATTTT
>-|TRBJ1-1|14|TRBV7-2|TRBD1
CASSTRDRGTEAFF
TGTGCCAGCAGCACCCGGGACAGGGGGACTGAAGCTTTCTTT
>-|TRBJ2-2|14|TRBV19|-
CASRIGSNTGELFF
TGTGCCAGTAGAATCGGGTCGAACACCGGGGAGCTGTTTTTT
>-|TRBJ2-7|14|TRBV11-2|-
CASSLGPTGYEQYF
TGTGCCAGCAGCTTAGGGCCCACAGGGTACGAGCAGTACTTC
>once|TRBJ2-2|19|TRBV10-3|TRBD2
CAISESGAASGRATGELFF
TGTGCCATCAGTGAGTCCGGTGCGGCTAGCGGGAGGGCCACCGGGGAGCTGTTTTTT
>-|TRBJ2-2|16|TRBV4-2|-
CASSQTSRTATGELFF
TGTGCCAGCAGCCAGACCTCTCGGACAGCCACCGGGGAGCTGTTTTTT
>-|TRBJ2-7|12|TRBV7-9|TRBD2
CSSSPGTKVDHF
TGTTCCAGCAGCCCCGGGACTAAGGTTGATCACTTC
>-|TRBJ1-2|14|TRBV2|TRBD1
CASSMGQGINGYTF
TGTGCCAGCAGCATGGGACAGGGGATTAATGGCTACACCTTC
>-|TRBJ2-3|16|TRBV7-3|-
CASSPGVSGSTDTQYF
TGTGCCAGCAGCCCCGGGGTTAGCGGAAGCACAGATACGCAGTATTTT
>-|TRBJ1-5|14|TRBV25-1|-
CASSESRVNQPQHF
TGTGCCAGCAGTGAATCCCGGGTCAATCAGCCCCAGCATTTT
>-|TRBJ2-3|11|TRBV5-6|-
CASSLRYTQYF
TGTGCCAGCAGCTTGCGGTATACGCAGTATTTT
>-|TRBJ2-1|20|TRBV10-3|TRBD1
CAISAVFRGRGTGVYNEQFF
TGTGCCATCAGTGCGGTATTTCGAGGGCGTGGGACAGGGGTCTACAATGAGCAGTTCTTC
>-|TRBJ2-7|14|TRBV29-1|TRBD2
CSVAHLAGTYEQYF
TGCAGCGTTGCCCATTTAGCGGGGACCTACGAGCAGTACTTC